This T cell receptor beta chain was retrieved from a study of T cells after yellow fever vaccination. The wider study: With SMART-Seq v4 Ultra Low Input, the fractions containing low cell numbers were prepared. Overall study results and limits: A weaker secondary response peaked on day 5, the primary on day 15.

Researchers made TCR cDNA using 5'RACE template switching, and this step added a universal primer site and UMIs. TCRdb analysed the 5' RACE reads with MiXCR anew, one entry per CDR3 protein. In the table there are some 160,000 distinct CDR3 sequences, roughly 9% of which are singletons. As for this clonotype: Its antigen is as yet unknown.

Deletions cut 5 bases from V and 7 bases from J, with 11 bases between. The CDR3 runs to 13 residues. The germline gives CDR1 SNHLY, CDR2 FYNNEI. The sequencing used CD8+ T cells sorted from PBMCs, collected 45 days after the yellow fever booster vaccination. The chain couples TRBV2 to TRBJ2-2; maybe TRBD1 (6 bases). This sequence originates from a man between 18 and 29 years old who received the YFV17D yellow fever vaccine. The CDR3 DNA sequence: TGTGCCAGCAGTCCCTGGACAGACGGGGAGCTGTTTTTT. It is translated as CASSPWTDGELFF.